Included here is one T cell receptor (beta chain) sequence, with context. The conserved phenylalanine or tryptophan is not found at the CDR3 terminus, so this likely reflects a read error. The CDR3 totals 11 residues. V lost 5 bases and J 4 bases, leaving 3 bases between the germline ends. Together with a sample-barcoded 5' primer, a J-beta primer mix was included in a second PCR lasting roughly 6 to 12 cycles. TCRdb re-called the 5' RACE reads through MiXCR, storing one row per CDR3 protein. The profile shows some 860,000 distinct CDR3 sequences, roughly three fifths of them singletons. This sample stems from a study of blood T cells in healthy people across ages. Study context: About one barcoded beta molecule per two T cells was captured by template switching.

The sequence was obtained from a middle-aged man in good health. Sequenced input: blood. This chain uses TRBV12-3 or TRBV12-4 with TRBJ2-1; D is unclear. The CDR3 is CASSGYNEQFI. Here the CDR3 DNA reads TGTGCCAGCAGTGGGTACAATGAGCAGTTCATC.